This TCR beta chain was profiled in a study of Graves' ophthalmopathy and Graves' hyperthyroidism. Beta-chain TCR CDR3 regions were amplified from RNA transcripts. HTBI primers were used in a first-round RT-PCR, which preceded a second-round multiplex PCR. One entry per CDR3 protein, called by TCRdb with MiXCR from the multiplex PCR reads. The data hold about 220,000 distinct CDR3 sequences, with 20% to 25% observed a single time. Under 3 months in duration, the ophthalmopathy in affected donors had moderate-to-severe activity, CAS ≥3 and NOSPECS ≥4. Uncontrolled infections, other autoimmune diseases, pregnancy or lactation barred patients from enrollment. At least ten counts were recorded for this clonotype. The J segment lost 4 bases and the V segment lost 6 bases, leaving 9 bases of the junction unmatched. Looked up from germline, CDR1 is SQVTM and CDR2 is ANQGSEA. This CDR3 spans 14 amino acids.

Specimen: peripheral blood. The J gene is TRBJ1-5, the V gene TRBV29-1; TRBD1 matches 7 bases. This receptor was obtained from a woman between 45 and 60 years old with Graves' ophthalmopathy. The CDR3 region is CSVGTGVWNQPQHF. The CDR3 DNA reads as TGCAGCGTGGGAACAGGGGTGTGGAATCAGCCCCAGCATTTT.